These 4 T cell receptor beta chains were sequenced from one sample in a study of T-cell reconstitution after alpha-beta-depleted transplantation in children. Construction of the TCRbeta library involved unique molecular identifiers. A single record per CDR3 protein comes from TCRdb applying MiXCR to the PCR reads. The sample yields around 450,000 distinct CDR3 sequences, 8% to 11% seen once. The material sequenced was PBMCs, taken before TCRalphabeta/CD19-depleted stem cell transplant. Receptors were obtained from a child aged 2-15 years with inherited bone marrow failure, due to receive a stem cell transplant.

This clonotype was counted at least ten times. The chain employs TRBV20-1 and TRBJ1-1; 7 bases align to TRBD1. The CDR3 has 12 amino acids. The junction had 7 bases not matched to a gene; V was cut back by 5 bases and J by 7 bases. The V gene's germline CDR1 is DFQATT and CDR2 SNEGSKA (reference sequence). The CDR3 sequence: CSAGLQGDEAFF. The CDR3 coding sequence is TGCAGTGCTGGACTTCAGGGGGATGAAGCTTTCTTT.

There are many counts of this clonotype. The V call is TRBV4-3, the J call TRBJ1-2, with a possible D match to TRBD1 (5 bases). CDR1 and CDR2 from the germline V gene are LGHNA and YSLEER. Trimming took off 0 bases at V and 7 bases at J, with 12 bases between the two ends. The length of the CDR3 is 14 residues. CDR3 sequence (DNA): TGCGCCAGCAGCCAAGATCTGGGAAGGGGTGGCTACACCTTC. Translated: CASSQDLGRGGYTF.

This clonotype was observed a few times. In nucleotides, the CDR3 is TGCGCCAGCAGCGATATACAGGGTACCGGGGAGCTGTTTTTT. It translates to CASSDIQGTGELFF. The rearrangement links TRBV5-1 to TRBJ2-2, with D possibly TRBD1 on 6 matching bases. CDR3 length: 14 amino acids. CDR1 is SGHRS and CDR2 is YFSETQ in the germline V gene. The germline V and J ends were trimmed by 4 bases and 5 bases, with 12 bases remaining between them.

This clonotype was recorded a few times. The chain employs TRBV7-9 and TRBJ2-1; 7 nucleotides agree with TRBD2. Germline lookup yields CDR1 SEHNR and CDR2 FQNEAQ (reference sequence). CDR3 length equals 16 residues. V lost 5 bases to trimming and J lost 4 bases; unmatched junction nucleotides: 11. The CDR3 loop is CASSPLGLAEYNEQFF. As DNA, the CDR3 is TGTGCCAGCAGCCCATTGGGGCTAGCGGAGTACAATGAGCAGTTCTTC.